This TCR beta chain derives from a study of early T cells in non-severe SARS-CoV-2 infection. Study background: Sequencing input comprised bulk RNA from unsorted whole blood; chain pairing was not available.

The J segment lost 4 bases and the V segment lost 6 bases, leaving 7 bases of the junction unmatched. The CDR3 covers 14 residues. Germline CDR1 DFQATT, CDR2 SNEGSKA (reference sequence). Each single cDNA molecule received a unique molecular identifier. TCRdb independently ran MiXCR on the 5' RACE reads; one entry per CDR3 protein. This table has 60,000 to 90,000 distinct CDR3 sequences, roughly a sixth appearing once. This receptor was obtained from an adult who was a healthcare worker with PCR-confirmed SARS-CoV-2 infection or an uninfected control (not recorded which). The sequenced sample consisted of whole blood. This chain uses TRBV20-1 with TRBJ2-2, with 8 nucleotides matching TRBD2. The CDR3 DNA sequence: TGCAGTGCCCGCGGACTAGCAGCCACCGGGGAGCTGTTTTTT. Translated, it gives CSARGLAATGELFF.